This entry is about one T cell receptor beta chain. Measured with immunoSEQ multiplex PCR; TCRdb has only the in-frame clones, and not every one. The sample yields around 160,000 clones, approximately 94% seen once. This record comes from a study of control samples from healthy donors and cancer patients. Looked up from germline, CDR1 is ENHRY and CDR2 is SYGVKD. The V gene end was trimmed by 4 bases and the J gene end by 3 bases; junction bases not matched to a gene: 5. The CDR3 runs 15 residues. The sample was blood. The TCR originated in a man aged 18 to 30 in good health. The chain couples TRBV10-3 to TRBJ2-3, with 9 bases matching TRBD1. Written as DNA, the CDR3 is TGTGCCATCAGTGCTTGGGGACAGGGAACAGATACGCAGTATTTT. Its translation is CAISAWGQGTDTQYF.